A single sample gave rise to the 14 T cell receptor beta chains below, sequenced in a study of cytomegalovirus exposure and HLA in healthy donors. The PCR was carried out with 60 Vbeta primers and 13 Jbeta primers. Generated by immunoSEQ multiplex PCR, the TCRdb table keeps only in-frame clones and is missing some. The sample consists of about 140,000 clones, approximately 80% of them appearing once. The sequencing sample was made of PBMCs. Receptors were obtained from a woman aged 45 to 65 in good health and CMV-seropositive.

This rearrangement joins TRBV7-8 to TRBJ2-1; the match to TRBD2 covers 8 bases. In germline, CDR1 is SGHVS, CDR2 FQNEAQ. Unmatched junction bases numbered 9, after V lost 5 bases and J lost 9 bases. The CDR3 runs to 14 residues. Here the CDR3 DNA reads TGTGCCAGCAGCCCTACGGGGGGGCCAAGTGAGCAGTTCTTC. It specifies CASSPTGGPSEQFF.

The chain uses TRBV7-9 and TRBJ2-1, with 7 bases that match TRBD2. The CDR3 is 13 residues long. V was clipped by 4 bases and J by 6 bases; unmatched bases: 3. The germline gives CDR1 SEHNR, CDR2 FQNEAQ (reference sequence). CDR3 loop: CASSSSSGNEQFF. The DNA of the CDR3 is TGTGCCAGCAGCTCATCTAGCGGCAATGAGCAGTTCTTC.

In its sample, this clone was seen a few times. The V gene is TRBV15, the J gene TRBJ2-7, with a tentative D call TRBD1 (6 bases). V was pared by 3 bases and J by 5 bases, with 14 bases between. The CDR3 runs 14 residues. The germline V gene has CDR1 LNHNV and CDR2 YYDKDF (reference sequence). The CDR3 reads CATSRVPGAHEQYF. The CDR3, as DNA: TGTGCCACCAGCAGGGTGCCAGGGGCCCACGAGCAGTACTTC.

The chain carries TRBV28 and TRBJ2-5; 7 bases are a match to TRBD1. V was pared by 5 bases and J by 4 bases, with 4 bases of the junction left unmatched. CDR3 length equals 13 residues. From germline, CDR1 is MDHEN and CDR2 SYDVKM. DNA of the CDR3: TGTGCCAGCAGTCAACCAGGGGGAGAGACCCAGTACTTC. Amino acid sequence: CASSQPGGETQYF.

The chain couples TRBV6-6 to TRBJ2-3, with TRBD1 identical over 8 bases. From germline, CDR1 is MNHNY and CDR2 SVGAGI (reference sequence). V dropped 8 bases and J dropped 2; count of bases not matched to a gene: 9. This CDR3 contains 15 residues. The DNA for the CDR3 is TGTGCCAGCGGTAGGACAGGGCTCTTCACAGATACGCAGTATTTT. Translation gives CASGRTGLFTDTQYF.

CDR3 loop: CASSPRQGSYDEQYF. DNA of the CDR3: TGTGCCAGCAGCCCGAGACAGGGGAGTTACGACGAGCAGTACTTC. The rearrangement uses TRBV7-6 and TRBJ2-7; 8 nucleotides align to TRBD1. Germline-derived CDR1 and CDR2 are SGHVS and FNYEAQ. J was trimmed by 5 bases and V by 5 bases; bases with no gene match: 11. This CDR3 is 15 amino acids long.

The V gene is TRBV9, the J gene TRBJ2-1; 10 bases line up with TRBD2. Germline loops: CDR1 SGDLS, CDR2 YYNGEE. The V segment lost 4 bases and the J segment 5 bases; nucleotides outside the gene matches: 12. The CDR3 extends over 17 amino acids. CDR3 nucleotides: TGTGCCAGCAGCCCCGACCCCAGCGGGGGGGCTGACAATGAGCAGTTCTTC. It encodes CASSPDPSGGADNEQFF.

The chain recombines TRBV7-8 with TRBJ2-5; 12 nucleotides align to TRBD2. V was pared by 4 bases and J by 11 bases, with 8 bases of the junction left unmatched. The germline V gene encodes CDR1 SGHVS and CDR2 FQNEAQ. The CDR3 has 14 amino acids. The CDR3 nucleotides are TGTGCCAGCAGCTCTACCGGGACTAGCGGGCGACAGTACTTC. It codes for CASSSTGTSGRQYF.

As DNA, the CDR3 is TGTGCCAGTACGAGGACAGGTGTCTATGGCTACACCTTC. This gives the protein CASTRTGVYGYTF. J is TRBJ1-2 and V is TRBV19; the match to TRBD1 covers 7 bases. CDR3 size: 13 residues. Germline CDR1 is LNHDA and CDR2 is SQIVND (reference sequence). J lost 4 bases, V lost 7 bases, and 6 bases had no gene match.

V gene TRBV5-4 combines with J gene TRBJ2-5; D gene uncertain. Judging by the DNA end, TRBJ2-7 fits better; the J call may be wrong. The CDR3 runs 13 residues. CDR1 and CDR2 (germline): SGHNT, YYREEE (reference sequence). CDR3 coding DNA: TGTGCCAGCAGCTTTGGCATACAGTACGAGCAGTACTTC. Translation: CASSFGIQYEQYF.

The rearrangement links TRBV27 to TRBJ1-6, with D maybe TRBD1 (6 bases). Germline CDR1 and CDR2: MNHEY and SMNVEV (reference sequence). Between the trimmed V and J ends, which lost 5 bases and 2 bases, there was a span of 16 bases. This CDR3 is built from 17 residues. CDR3 region: CASSVITGPAYNSPLHF. CDR3 coding DNA: TGTGCCAGCAGTGTCATCACAGGGCCGGCCTATAATTCACCCCTCCACTTT.

In its sample, this clone was seen a few times. The rearrangement uses TRBV6-6 and TRBJ2-7, with a weak D call TRBD1 (6 bases). CDR1 MNHNY and CDR2 SVGAGI come from the germline V gene (reference sequence). With 3 bases removed from V and 3 bases from J, the gap between germline ends came to 12 bases. CDR3 length equals 14 residues. The CDR3 loop is CASSYGTRNYEQYF. CDR3 sequence (DNA): TGTGCCAGCAGTTATGGGACAAGAAACTACGAGCAGTACTTC.

The gene calls are TRBV18 and TRBJ1-2; D is unresolved. Deletions cut 4 bases from V and 6 bases from J, with 15 bases between. CDR3 size: 14 residues. Germline V CDR1 and CDR2: KGHSH, LQKENI. CDR3 nucleotides: TGTGCCAGCTCACGGAGAGAGGGCCCGCATGGCTACACCTTC. Its protein is CASSRREGPHGYTF.

The J gene is TRBJ1-1, the V gene TRBV4-1; 7 nucleotides agree with TRBD1. CDR3 length equals 15 residues. Trimming cost V 0 bases and J 4 bases; bases outside gene matches: 5. Germline V gives CDR1 MGHRA, CDR2 YSYEKL. This chain's CDR3 is CASSQDVQGLTEAFF. CDR3 nucleotides: TGCGCCAGCAGCCAAGATGTACAGGGGCTCACTGAAGCTTTCTTT.